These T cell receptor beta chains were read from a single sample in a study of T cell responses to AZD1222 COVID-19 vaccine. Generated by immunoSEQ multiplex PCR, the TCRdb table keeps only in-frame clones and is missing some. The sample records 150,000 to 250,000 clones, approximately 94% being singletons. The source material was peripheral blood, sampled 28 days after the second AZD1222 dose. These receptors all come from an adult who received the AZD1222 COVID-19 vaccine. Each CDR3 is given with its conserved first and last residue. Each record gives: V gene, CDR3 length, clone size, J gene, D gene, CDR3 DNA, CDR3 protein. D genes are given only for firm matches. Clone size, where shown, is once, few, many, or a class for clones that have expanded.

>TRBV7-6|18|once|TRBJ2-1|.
TGTGCCAGCAGCTTAGCTCTGACCGTGGTGGGGGGCCCCGATGAGCAGTTCTTC
CASSLALTVVGGPDEQFF
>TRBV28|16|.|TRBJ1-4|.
TGTGCCAGCAGTTTCCTCAGGGGATCAACTAATGAAAAACTGTTTTTT
CASSFLRGSTNEKLFF
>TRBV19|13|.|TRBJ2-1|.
TGTGCCAGTAGTACCCTCCTTGGCAATGAGCAGTTCTTC
CASSTLLGNEQFF
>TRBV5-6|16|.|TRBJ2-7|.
TGTGCCAGCAGCCGCTACCGACTAAGTGGGGCCTACGAGCAGTACTTC
CASSRYRLSGAYEQYF
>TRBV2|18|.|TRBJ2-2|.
TGTGCCAGCAGTGAAGACCCTTCTAGGATTCGAAACACCGGGGAGCTGTTTTTT
CASSEDPSRIRNTGELFF
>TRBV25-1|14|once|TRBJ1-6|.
TGTGCCAGCACCTACTCGGACGGGCATTCACCCCTCCACTTT
CASTYSDGHSPLHF
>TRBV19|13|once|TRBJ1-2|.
TGTGCCAGTAACGGGGGCGCGGAGTATGGCTACACCTTC
CASNGGAEYGYTF
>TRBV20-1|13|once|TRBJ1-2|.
TGCAGTGCTAGTAGTTCAGGGAACTATGGCTACACCTTC
CSASSSGNYGYTF
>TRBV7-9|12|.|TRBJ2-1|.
TGTGCCAGCAGCTTAGAGGGGAACGAGCAGTTCTTC
CASSLEGNEQFF
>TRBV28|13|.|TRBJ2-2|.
TGTGCCAGCAGCCCTCGTCGCTCCGGGGAGCTGTTTTTT
CASSPRRSGELFF
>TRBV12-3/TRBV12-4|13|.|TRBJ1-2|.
TGTGCCAGCAGTTCCTCAGGGGTGAGGGGCTACACCTTC
CASSSSGVRGYTF
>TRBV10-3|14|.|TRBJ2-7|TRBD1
TGTGCCATCAGTCCGGGACAGTCGTTGGGGGAGCAGTACTTC
CAISPGQSLGEQYF
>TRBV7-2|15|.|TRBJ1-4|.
TGTGCCAGCAGCCTCCGGTACGCAACTAATGAAAAACTGTTTTTT
CASSLRYATNEKLFF
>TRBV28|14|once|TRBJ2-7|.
TGTGCCAGCAGTTTATCGGGGGACTCCTACGAGCAGTACTTC
CASSLSGDSYEQYF
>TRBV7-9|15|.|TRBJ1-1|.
TGTGCCAGCAGCTTGAGGGGCCCCTCGGGCACTGAAGCTTTCTTT
CASSLRGPSGTEAFF
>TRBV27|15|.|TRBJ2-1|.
TGTGCCAGCAGTTCCTCGGGCCTCCGAAGCAATGAGCAGTTCTTC
CASSSSGLRSNEQFF
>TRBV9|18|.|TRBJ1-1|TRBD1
TGTGCCAGCAGCGTAGAGGGGACAGGGACTAGATTGAACACTGAAGCTTTCTTT
CASSVEGTGTRLNTEAFF
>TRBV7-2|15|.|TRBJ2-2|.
TGTGCCAGCAGCTGGGGAGTTTCGAACACCGGGGAGCTGTTTTTT
CASSWGVSNTGELFF
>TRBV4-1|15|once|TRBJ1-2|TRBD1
TGCGCCAGCAGCCAAGGAGACAGGGGCGCCTATGGCTACACCTTC
CASSQGDRGAYGYTF
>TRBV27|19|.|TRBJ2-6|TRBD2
TGTGCCAGCAGTTTGCTAGCGGGGGGGTTAACGTCTGGGGCCAACGTCCTGACTTTC
CASSLLAGGLTSGANVLTF
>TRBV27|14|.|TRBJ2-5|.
TGTGCCAGCAGTTTACGGCAGGGGCCCGCGGCCCAGTACTTC
CASSLRQGPAAQYF
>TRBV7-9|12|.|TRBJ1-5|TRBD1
TGTGCCAGCAGCACAGGGGGCCAGCCCCAGCATTTT
CASSTGGQPQHF
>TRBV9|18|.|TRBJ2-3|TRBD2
TGTGCCAGCAGCGTAGGTCTTAGCGGGGGGCCTCGCACAGATACGCAGTATTTT
CASSVGLSGGPRTDTQYF
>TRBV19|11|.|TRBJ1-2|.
TGTGCCAGTAGGCAGAACTATGGCTACACCTTC
CASRQNYGYTF
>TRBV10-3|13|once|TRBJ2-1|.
TGTGCCATCAGTAGGACTGAAGTTAATGAGCAGTTCTTC
CAISRTEVNEQFF
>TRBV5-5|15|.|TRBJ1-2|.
TGTGCCAGCAGCTTTATCGCAGGGGCTAACTATGGCTACACCTTC
CASSFIAGANYGYTF
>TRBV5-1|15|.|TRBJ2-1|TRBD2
TGCGCCAGCAGCTCAAGCGGGGGAACCTACAATGAGCAGTTCTTC
CASSSSGGTYNEQFF
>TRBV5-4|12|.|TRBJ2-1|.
TGTGCCAGCAGCCTCCCCTACAATGAGCAGTTCTTC
CASSLPYNEQFF
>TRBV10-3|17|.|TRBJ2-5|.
TGTGCCATCAGTGAGGGTGACAGCTTCTTCGGGGAAGAGACCCAGTACTTC
CAISEGDSFFGEETQYF
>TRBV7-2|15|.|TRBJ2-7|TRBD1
TGTGCCAGCAGCTCGACAGGGGACATGTCCTACGAGCAGTACTTC
CASSSTGDMSYEQYF
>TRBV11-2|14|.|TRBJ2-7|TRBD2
TGTGCCAGCAGCTTAAGCTTCACGGGGGGTGAGCAGTACTTC
CASSLSFTGGEQYF
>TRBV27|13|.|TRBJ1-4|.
TGTGCCAGCAGTGGACAACACAATGAAAAACTGTTTTTT
CASSGQHNEKLFF
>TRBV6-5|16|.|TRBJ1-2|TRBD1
TGTGCCAGCAGTTACTCGTCGGCAGGGGGGAATTCTTACTACACCTTC
CASSYSSAGGNSYYTF
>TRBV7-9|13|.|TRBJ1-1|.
TGTGCCAGCAGCGGAGACCAGAACACTGAAGCTTTCTTT
CASSGDQNTEAFF
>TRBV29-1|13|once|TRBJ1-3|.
TGCAGCGTTGCAGTTAGCTCTGGAAACACCATATATTTT
CSVAVSSGNTIYF
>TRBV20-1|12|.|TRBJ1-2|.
TGCAGTGCTAGTTGGGATTATAGCGGCTACACCTTC
CSASWDYSGYTF
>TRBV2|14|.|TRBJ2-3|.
TGTGCCAGCATAAATGGAGGTACCACAGATACGCAGTATTTT
CASINGGTTDTQYF
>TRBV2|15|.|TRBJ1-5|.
TGTGCCAGCAGTCCGGGGCAGGGGTCATGGCAGCCCCAGCATTTT
CASSPGQGSWQPQHF
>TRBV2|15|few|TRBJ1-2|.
TGTGCCAGCAGGGGTGACAGATGGGGTAACTATGGCTACACCTTC
CASRGDRWGNYGYTF
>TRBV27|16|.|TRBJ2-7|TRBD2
TGTGCCAGCAGTTTCTCCCGGGGGGACCTTAACTACGAGCAGTACTTC
CASSFSRGDLNYEQYF
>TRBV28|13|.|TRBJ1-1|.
TGTGCCAGCAGTTTGGTATCGTTGCCCAGAGCTTTCTTT
CASSLVSLPRAFF
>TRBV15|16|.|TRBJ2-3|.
TGTGCCACCAGCAGAGATCGGATGGTTTGGCCAGATACGCAGTATTTT
CATSRDRMVWPDTQYF
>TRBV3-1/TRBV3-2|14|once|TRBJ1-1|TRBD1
TGTGCCAGCAGCCCGCGACAGGGGAGAGTTGAAGCTTTCTTT
CASSPRQGRVEAFF
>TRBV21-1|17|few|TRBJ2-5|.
TGTGCCAGCAGCACCGGGACTAGCGGGGGGGCCTTGGAGACCCAGTACTTC
CASSTGTSGGALETQYF
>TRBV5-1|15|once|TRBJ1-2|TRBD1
TGCGCCAGCAGCCTTGGGACAGAGACTAACTATGGCTACACCTTC
CASSLGTETNYGYTF
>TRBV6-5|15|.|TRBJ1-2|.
TGTGCCAGCAGTCGACGTACAGGGTCAAACTATGGCTACACCTTC
CASSRRTGSNYGYTF
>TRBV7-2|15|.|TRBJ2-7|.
TGTGCCAGCAGCCCCCCACCCTCCGGATTATACGAGCAGTACTTC
CASSPPPSGLYEQYF
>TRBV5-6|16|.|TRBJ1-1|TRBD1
TGTGCCAGCAGCTTGGCGGGACAGGTGATGAACACTGAAGCTTTCTTT
CASSLAGQVMNTEAFF
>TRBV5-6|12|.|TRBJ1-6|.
TGTGCCAGCAGCTTCAGTAATTCACCCCTCCACTTT
CASSFSNSPLHF
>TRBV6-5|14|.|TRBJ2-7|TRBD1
TGTGCCAGCAGTACGACAGGGACCCGCTACGAGCAGTACTTC
CASSTTGTRYEQYF
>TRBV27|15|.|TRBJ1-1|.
TGTGCCAGCAGTTTATCTAGGCCTGTGAACACTGAAGCTTTCTTT
CASSLSRPVNTEAFF
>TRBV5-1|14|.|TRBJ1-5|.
TGCGCCAGCAGCTTGGGCAGGGAAGGACAGCCCCAGCATTTT
CASSLGREGQPQHF
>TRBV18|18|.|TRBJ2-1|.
TGTGCCAGCTCAGGCCGGGACGGGACACTAACCTCCTACAATGAGCAGTTCTTC
CASSGRDGTLTSYNEQFF
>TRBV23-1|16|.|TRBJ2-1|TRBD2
TGCGCCAGCAGTCAATCGGTGGGGGGGGTCTACAATGAGCAGTTCTTC
CASSQSVGGVYNEQFF
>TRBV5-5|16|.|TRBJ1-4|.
TGTGCCAGCAGCTGGGATAACAGCGCAACTAATGAAAAACTGTTTTTT
CASSWDNSATNEKLFF
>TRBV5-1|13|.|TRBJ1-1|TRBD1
TGCGCCAGCAGACAGGGGGCGCGCACTGAAGCTTTCTTT
CASRQGARTEAFF
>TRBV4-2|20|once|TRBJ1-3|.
TGTGCCAGCAGCCAAGATTCTATGACTCGGAGGGGTGGGTACGGAAACACCATATATTTT
CASSQDSMTRRGGYGNTIYF